The 6 T cell receptor beta chains below come from one sample, sequenced in a study of T cells after yellow fever vaccination. From the 5' RACE reads, TCRdb called clonotypes with MiXCR, one entry per CDR3 protein. The table lists about 550,000 distinct CDR3 sequences, over 15% of them singletons. Material: PBMCs, obtained 15 days after the yellow fever booster vaccination. Receptors were obtained from a man aged 25-40 years who received the YFV17D yellow fever vaccine.

Only a few counts were recorded for this clonotype. This chain links TRBV11-3 with TRBJ2-2; 7 nucleotides match TRBD2. J was trimmed by 1 base and V by 5 bases; bases with no gene match: 7. The CDR3 runs to 16 residues. Per germline, CDR1 SGHNT and CDR2 YENEEA. Here the CDR3 reads CASSVGRGVNTGELFF. The CDR3 nucleotides are TGTGCCAGCAGCGTTGGCCGGGGGGTGAACACCGGGGAGCTGTTTTTT.

This chain uses TRBV5-1 with TRBJ2-1; the D is unclear. The CDR3 covers 15 residues. Germline V gene data show CDR1 as SGHRS and CDR2 as YFSETQ. V lost 2 bases, J lost 2 bases, and 11 bases lay in between. CDR3 nucleotides: TGCGCCAGCAGCTTAAGCTGGACCGCCTACAATGAGCAGTTCTTC. Amino acid sequence: CASSLSWTAYNEQFF.

The rearrangement links TRBV12-3 or TRBV12-4 to TRBJ2-7, with D unresolved. The CDR3 is 14 amino acids. V lost 6 bases and J lost 2, with 14 bases in between. The CDR3 DNA sequence: TGTGCCAGCAGCCCCGCGAGCAGAGCCTACGAGCAGTACTTC. As protein: CASSPASRAYEQYF.

This clonotype was observed a few times. The V gene is TRBV7-9, the J gene TRBJ2-2; D remains ambiguous. Trimming removed 1 base at V and 6 bases at J, with 9 bases between. This CDR3 is built from 14 residues. Per germline, CDR1 SEHNR and CDR2 FQNEAQ (reference sequence). The CDR3 sequence is CASSLGLAAGELFF. DNA of the CDR3: TGTGCCAGCAGCTTAGGACTGGCGGCCGGGGAGCTGTTTTTT.

V is TRBV7-3 and J is TRBJ2-1, with 7 bases fitting TRBD2. Trimming removed 4 bases from V and 12 bases from J; junction bases left unmatched: 15. CDR3 size: 15 residues. Germline V gene data show CDR1 as SGHTA and CDR2 as FQGTGA. The CDR3 loop is CASSSTTTRTSSQFF. The CDR3 DNA is TGTGCCAGCAGCTCGACCACCACTCGGACTAGTTCGCAGTTCTTC.

The rearrangement joins TRBV6-1 to TRBJ2-1; 15 bases fit TRBD2. V dropped 5 bases and J dropped 6; count of bases not matched to a gene: 14. The CDR3 is 19 amino acids. The germline V gene has CDR1 MNHNS and CDR2 SASEGT. CDR3 sequence (DNA): TGTGCCAGCAGTACCGCGATTAGGACTAGCGGGAGGGCTGGCAATGAGCAGTTCTTC. Residues: CASSTAIRTSGRAGNEQFF.